This T cell receptor beta chain was documented in a study of blood T cell repertoires in COVID-19. Study summary: The analysed material was cDNA or gDNA that came from T cells, B-cell-depleted T cells, or PBMCs.

Authors' methods: Reference gene primer amplification gave estimated nucleated cell counts. Data came from immunoSEQ multiplex PCR; TCRdb stores just in-frame clones and leaves some out. V, J and clone size are those of that table, while D and trimming were read from the DNA. Of around 100,000 clones in the sample, 85% to 90% were seen once. The CDR3 has 10 amino acids. V dropped 10 bases and J dropped 8 bases, with 11 bases sitting between them. CDR1 and CDR2 from the germline V gene are SNHLY and FYNNEI. This clone was seen only once. Material: peripheral blood. The sequence was collected from a woman in her forties or fifties with acute or convalescent COVID-19. The chain links TRBV2 to TRBJ1-2; TRBD1 is a possible D gene (5 bases). The CDR3 coding sequence is TGTGCCATCGGGGGAAAAGGCTACACCTTC. Translated: CAIGGKGYTF. The full variable domain, its missing parts supplied by reference TRBV2 and TRBJ1-2, is EPEVTQTPSHQVTQMGQEVILRCVPISNHLYFYWYRQILGQKVEFLVSFYNNEISEKSEIFDDQFSVERPDGSNFTLKIRSTKLEDSAMYFCAIGGKGYTFGSGTRLTVV.